The 25 T cell receptor beta chains presented below share a single source sample, sequenced in a study of blood T cell repertoires in COVID-19. Method: immunoSEQ multiplex PCR; TCRdb's copy keeps in-frame clones and lacks some. Among around 20,000 clones listed, roughly 90% were seen once. The material sequenced was peripheral blood. Source of these receptors: a human donor in a cohort sampled during active COVID-19. The donor label of this sample is uncertain.

This clone was seen a single time. The chain carries TRBV28 and TRBJ1-2; 9 bases are shared with TRBD1. The germline V gene encodes CDR1 MDHEN and CDR2 SYDVKM. The CDR3 totals 15 residues. The J segment lost 5 bases and the V segment lost 2 bases, leaving 6 bases of the junction unmatched. The CDR3 nucleotides read TGTGCCAGCAGTTTAGGGGACAGGGAATGGTATGGCTACACCTTC. This codes for CASSLGDREWYGYTF.

This chain joins TRBV11-3 and TRBJ1-1; possible D gene TRBD1, 6 bases. Germline assignment: CDR1 SGHNT and CDR2 YENEEA. The CDR3 runs 14 residues. V lost 9 bases and J lost 1, with 15 bases in between. The CDR3 reads CASRSRGSNTEAFF. CDR3 sequence (DNA): TGTGCCAGTAGGTCTAGGGGGTCGAACACTGAAGCTTTCTTT.

The V and J genes are TRBV3-1 (or the pseudogene TRBV3-2) and TRBJ2-1; the match to TRBD2 covers 8 bases. CDR1 LGHDT and CDR2 YNNKEL come from the germline V gene (reference sequence). Trimming removed 6 bases from V and 3 bases from J; junction bases left unmatched: 1. This CDR3 is 13 amino acids long. CDR3 nucleotides: TGTGCCAGCAGGGGGACTAGCTACAATGAGCAGTTCTTC. Its protein product is CASRGTSYNEQFF.

V is TRBV18 and J is TRBJ2-6, with TRBD1 identical over 10 bases. CDR3 size: 19 residues. The V gene's germline CDR1 is KGHSH and CDR2 LQKENI. V lost 4 bases and J lost 1; bases outside the gene matches: 10. The CDR3 loop reads CASSRTGTGALSGANVLTF. Here the CDR3 DNA reads TGTGCCAGCTCACGAACCGGGACAGGGGCTTTATCTGGGGCCAACGTCCTGACTTTC.

This clone was counted once. The chain is built from TRBV28 and TRBJ1-2, with 7 bases identical to TRBD1. Losses at the gene ends were 4 bases for V and 7 bases for J; bases not matched to a gene: 12. CDR1 and CDR2 from the germline V gene are MDHEN and SYDVKM. This CDR3 has 15 residues. The CDR3 DNA sequence: TGTGCCAGCAGTTCCAGAGACAGGGACCCCAGTGGCTACACCTTC. This encodes CASSSRDRDPSGYTF.

This clone was detected only a few times. The gene calls are TRBV30 and TRBJ1-2, with 9 bases lining up with TRBD1. Per the germline V gene, CDR1 is GTSNPN and CDR2 is SVGIG (reference sequence). Germline trimming cut 2 bases from V and 8 bases from J; bases unmatched to any gene: 12. The CDR3 contains 15 residues. Here the CDR3 reads CAWSPPGTGMKGYTF. DNA for the CDR3: TGTGCCTGGAGTCCCCCTGGGACAGGGATGAAAGGCTACACCTTC. Looking up the rest from reference TRBV30 and TRBJ1-2 gives the full variable domain: SQTIHQWPATLVQPVGSPLSLECTVEGTSNPNLYWYRQAAGRGLQLLFYSVGIGQISSEVPQNLSASRPQDRQFILSSKKLLLSDSGFYLCAWSPPGTGMKGYTFGSGTRLTVV.

The chain couples TRBV2 to TRBJ2-3; 7 bases are shared with TRBD2. The CDR3 consists of 14 residues. CDR1 is SNHLY, CDR2 FYNNEI, per germline. V lost 7 bases and J lost 5; bases outside the gene matches: 9. The CDR3 sequence: CASTRPGGIDTQYF. CDR3 in DNA: TGTGCCAGCACCAGGCCGGGAGGTATAGATACGCAGTATTTT.

The genes are TRBV5-4 and TRBJ2-1; no firm D call. Trimming stripped 0 bases from V and 6 bases from J, with 10 bases between. In germline, CDR1 is SGHNT, CDR2 YYREEE (reference sequence). CDR3 length equals 14 residues. In DNA, the CDR3 is TGTGCCAGCAGCTTGGCTACCAATTTCAATGAGCAGTTCTTC. Its translation: CASSLATNFNEQFF.

The chain combines TRBV2 with TRBJ2-1; TRBD1 matches at 10 bases. There are 14 residues in the CDR3. Germline V lookup: CDR1 SNHLY, CDR2 FYNNEI. Trimming removed 4 bases from V and 8 bases from J; junction bases left unmatched: 5. The CDR3 loop reads CASSVDRGRDEQFF. The CDR3 DNA is TGTGCCAGCAGTGTAGACAGGGGGCGGGATGAGCAGTTCTTC.

The chain joins TRBV7-2 to TRBJ2-1; 13 bases are a match to TRBD2. Germline-derived CDR1 and CDR2 are SGHTA and FQGNSA. Trimming removed 3 bases from V and 8 bases from J; junction bases left unmatched: 4. CDR3 size: 15 residues. DNA for the CDR3: TGTGCCAGCAGCTTCCAAGGACTAGCGGGAGATGAGCAGTTCTTC. It specifies CASSFQGLAGDEQFF. The full variable domain, its missing parts supplied by reference TRBV7-2 and TRBJ2-1, is GAGVSQSPSNKVTEKGKDVELRCDPISGHTALYWYRQSLGQGLEFLIYFQGNSAPDKSGLPSDRFSAERTGGSVSTLTIQRTQQEDSAVYLCASSFQGLAGDEQFFGPGTRLTVL.

This chain connects TRBV5-1 to TRBJ2-1; 9 nucleotides line up with TRBD1. V trimming: 8 bases; J trimming: 3 bases; junction bases outside the gene matches: 6. The germline V gene has CDR1 SGHRS and CDR2 YFSETQ. The CDR3 runs 14 residues. CDR3 region: CASFQDRGYNEQFF. DNA for the CDR3: TGCGCCAGTTTCCAGGACAGGGGCTACAATGAGCAGTTCTTC.

V and J are TRBV6-6 and TRBJ2-5; TRBD2 agrees at 7 bases. Trimming took 8 bases from V and 2 from J; bases not matched to a gene: 2. Per germline, CDR1 MNHNY and CDR2 SVGAGI (reference sequence). The CDR3 totals 12 residues. CDR3 DNA: TGTGCCAGCTCGCGGGGGCAAGAGACCCAGTACTTC. Its translation: CASSRGQETQYF.

This rearrangement joins TRBV28 to TRBJ2-7; 8 nucleotides match TRBD2. With 4 bases clipped from V and 7 bases from J, the junction kept 15 bases outside the gene matches. Germline CDR1 MDHEN, CDR2 SYDVKM. The CDR3 covers 16 residues. The CDR3 sequence: CASSSPGGGGRSEQYF. As DNA, the CDR3 is TGTGCCAGCAGTTCCCCGGGGGGGGGAGGGCGATCGGAGCAGTACTTC.

J is TRBJ2-5 and V is TRBV5-1; 10 bases align to TRBD1. The V segment lost 2 bases and the J segment 7 bases; nucleotides outside the gene matches: 5. The CDR3 is made up of 14 amino acids. CDR1 SGHRS and CDR2 YFSETQ come from the germline V gene. As DNA, the CDR3 is TGCGCCAGCAGCTTCGACAGGGGGCTAGGGACCCAGTACTTC. This codes for CASSFDRGLGTQYF.

A few counts support this clone. The chain uses TRBV2 and TRBJ2-7; 11 bases match TRBD2. The CDR3 is 14 residues long. V dropped 6 bases and J dropped 6; count of bases not matched to a gene: 7. The germline CDR1 and CDR2 sequences are SNHLY and FYNNEI. DNA of the CDR3: TGTGCCAGCAGGAAAGGGACTAGCGGTGTCGAGCAGTACTTC. Residues: CASRKGTSGVEQYF.

The V and J genes are TRBV11-3 and TRBJ2-7, with D possibly matching TRBD2 (5 bases). V lost 3 bases, J lost 5 bases, and 17 bases lay in between. The germline gives CDR1 SGHNT, CDR2 YENEEA. The CDR3 loop spans 15 amino acids. Here the CDR3 DNA reads TGTGCCAGCAGCTTGTTCCCCTTTTTCGGGGACGAGCAGTACTTC. Its protein product is CASSLFPFFGDEQYF. Variable domain in full (rest from reference TRBV11-3 and TRBJ2-7): EAGVVQSPRYKIIEKKQPVAFWCNPISGHNTLYWYLQNLGQGPELLIRYENEEAVDDSQLPKDRFSAERLKGVDSTLKIQPAELGDSAVYLCASSLFPFFGDEQYFGPGTRLTVT.

The V gene is TRBV28, the J gene TRBJ2-7; TRBD1 matches at 8 bases. CDR1 and CDR2 from the germline V gene are MDHEN and SYDVKM. V trimming: 10 bases; J trimming: 3 bases; junction bases outside the gene matches: 17. The length of the CDR3 is 16 residues. The CDR3, as DNA: TGTGCCACCAAGGACAGGGAGCCGTCTTGGCACTACGAGCAGTACTTC. Translated: CATKDREPSWHYEQYF.

The sample holds one count of this clone. The V call is TRBV2, the J call TRBJ1-6; the D gene is possibly TRBD1 (6 bases). V was cut by 3 bases and J by 16 bases, with 19 bases left in between. Per the germline V gene, CDR1 is SNHLY and CDR2 is FYNNEI. This CDR3 region has 14 residues. The DNA of the CDR3 is TGTGCCAGCAGTGACCGTGGGGGGGCTGGAGCACTCCACTTT. Its translation: CASSDRGGAGALHF. Supplemented by reference TRBV2 and TRBJ1-6, the full variable domain reads EPEVTQTPSHQVTQMGQEVILRCVPISNHLYFYWYRQILGQKVEFLVSFYNNEISEKSEIFDDQFSVERPDGSNFTLKIRSTKLEDSAMYFCASSDRGGAGALHFGNGTRLTVT.

The V gene is TRBV28, the J gene TRBJ2-6, with 9 bases lining up with TRBD1. Germline CDR1 is MDHEN and CDR2 is SYDVKM. CDR3 length: 15 residues. V dropped 6 bases and J dropped 4; count of bases not matched to a gene: 4. The CDR3 spells CASRGQGAGANVLTF. CDR3 in DNA: TGTGCCAGCAGGGGACAGGGCGCCGGGGCCAACGTCCTGACTTTC.

V and J are TRBV4-1 and TRBJ1-1, with D possibly matching TRBD1 (6 bases). The germline CDR1 and CDR2 sequences are MGHRA and YSYEKL. CDR3 length: 14 amino acids. Trimming took 1 base from V and 3 from J, leaving 9 bases between them. As DNA, the CDR3 is TGCGCCAGCAGCCAAGGGTGGGGGCACACTGAAGCTTTCTTT. Encoded protein: CASSQGWGHTEAFF.

This clone occurred once. The chain carries TRBV28 and TRBJ1-5, with TRBD1 identical over 8 bases. The CDR3 is 16 amino acids. V shed 6 bases, J shed 6 bases, and the junction held 13 bases outside the gene matches. Germline V lookup: CDR1 MDHEN, CDR2 SYDVKM. The CDR3 sequence: CASSQRGRGRLQPQHF. CDR3 DNA: TGTGCCAGCAGCCAAAGGGGCAGGGGGCGCCTTCAGCCCCAGCATTTT.

The V call is TRBV5-1, the J call TRBJ2-5; 13 bases are shared with TRBD2. Germline CDR1 reads SGHRS; CDR2 reads YFSETQ. Trimming at V came to 4 bases and at J to 3 bases, leaving 3 bases not matched to a gene. This CDR3 contains 15 residues. CDR3: CASSPGLAGKETQYF. The CDR3 bases are TGCGCCAGCAGCCCGGGACTAGCGGGGAAAGAGACCCAGTACTTC.

This clone has more than one count but fewer than ten. The gene calls are TRBV19 and TRBJ2-3, with a tentative D call TRBD2 (6 bases). The V and J ends lost 4 bases and 0 bases respectively, with 14 bases between them. The CDR3 runs to 16 residues. From germline, CDR1 is LNHDA and CDR2 SQIVND (reference sequence). The CDR3 region is CASSSGAKFSTDTQYF. The CDR3 DNA reads TGTGCCAGTAGTAGCGGGGCGAAGTTTAGCACAGATACGCAGTATTTT.

The table lists this clone with a few counts. The chain joins TRBV6-5 to TRBJ2-3; 7 nucleotides match TRBD1. CDR1 is MNHEY and CDR2 is SVGAGI in the germline V gene. J lost 0 bases, V lost 6 bases, and 6 bases had no gene match. The CDR3 is made up of 15 amino acids. The CDR3 DNA reads as TGTGCCAGCAGACCGGGACAGTTGAGCACAGATACGCAGTATTTT. Protein product: CASRPGQLSTDTQYF.

The chain employs TRBV12-3 or TRBV12-4 and TRBJ2-3; D not certain. Between the trimmed V and J ends, which lost 8 bases and 1 base, there was a span of 10 bases. The CDR3 has 13 residues. This CDR3 reads CASFFSGTDTQYF. The CDR3 region has the DNA TGTGCCAGCTTTTTTTCTGGCACAGATACGCAGTATTTT.